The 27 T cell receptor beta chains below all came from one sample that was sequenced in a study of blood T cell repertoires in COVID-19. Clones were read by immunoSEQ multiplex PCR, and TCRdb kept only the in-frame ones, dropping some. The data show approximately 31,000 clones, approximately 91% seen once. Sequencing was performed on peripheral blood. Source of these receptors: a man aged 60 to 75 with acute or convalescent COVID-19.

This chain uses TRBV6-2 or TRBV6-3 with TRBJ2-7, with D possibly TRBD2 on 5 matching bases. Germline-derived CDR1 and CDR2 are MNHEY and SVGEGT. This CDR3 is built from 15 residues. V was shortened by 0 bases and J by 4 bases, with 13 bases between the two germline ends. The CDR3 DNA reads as TGTGCCAGCAGTTACTCTGTTACTAGTCTTTACGAGCAGTACTTC. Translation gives CASSYSVTSLYEQYF.

As DNA, the CDR3 is TGTGCCAGCAGGGGACACAACTCCTACGAGCAGTACTTC. Its protein product is CASRGHNSYEQYF. This chain joins TRBV6-5 and TRBJ2-7; perhaps TRBD1 as D (6 bases). The CDR3 loop spans 13 amino acids. The ends were cut back, 6 bases at V and 0 bases at J, with 9 bases in the middle. Germline CDR1 and CDR2: MNHEY and SVGAGI.

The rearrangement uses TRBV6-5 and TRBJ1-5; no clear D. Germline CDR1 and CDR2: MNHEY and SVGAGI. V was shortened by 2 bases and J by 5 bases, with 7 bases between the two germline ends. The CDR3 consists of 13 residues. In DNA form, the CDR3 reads TGTGCCAGCAGTTACCGGCAGGATCAGCCCCAGCATTTT. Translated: CASSYRQDQPQHF.

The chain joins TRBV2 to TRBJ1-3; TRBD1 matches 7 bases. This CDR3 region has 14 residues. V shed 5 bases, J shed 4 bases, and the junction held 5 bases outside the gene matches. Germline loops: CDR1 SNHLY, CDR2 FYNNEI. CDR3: CASSLQGTGNTIYF. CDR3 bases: TGTGCCAGCAGTTTACAGGGGACGGGAAACACCATATATTTT. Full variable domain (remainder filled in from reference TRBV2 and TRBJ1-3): EPEVTQTPSHQVTQMGQEVILRCVPISNHLYFYWYRQILGQKVEFLVSFYNNEISEKSEIFDDQFSVERPDGSNFTLKIRSTKLEDSAMYFCASSLQGTGNTIYFGEGSWLTVV.

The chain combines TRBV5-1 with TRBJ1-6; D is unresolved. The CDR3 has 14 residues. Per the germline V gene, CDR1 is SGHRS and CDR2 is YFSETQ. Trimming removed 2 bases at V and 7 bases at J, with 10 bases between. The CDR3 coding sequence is TGCGCCAGCAGCTTATACGGGATAAATTCACCCCTCCACTTT. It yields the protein CASSLYGINSPLHF.

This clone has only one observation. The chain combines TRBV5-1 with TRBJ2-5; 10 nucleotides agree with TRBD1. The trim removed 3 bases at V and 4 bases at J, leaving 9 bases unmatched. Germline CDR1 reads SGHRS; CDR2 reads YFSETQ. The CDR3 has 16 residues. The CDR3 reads CASSYGTGEIGETQYF. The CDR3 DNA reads TGCGCCAGCAGCTATGGGACAGGGGAGATCGGAGAGACCCAGTACTTC.

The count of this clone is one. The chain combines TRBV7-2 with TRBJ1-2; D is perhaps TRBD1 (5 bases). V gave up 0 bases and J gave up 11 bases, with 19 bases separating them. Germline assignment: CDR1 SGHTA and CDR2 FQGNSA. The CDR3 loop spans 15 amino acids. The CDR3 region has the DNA TGTGCCAGCAGCTTAGCCGGACCTGGGACTAGGGTTTACACCTTC. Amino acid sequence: CASSLAGPGTRVYTF.

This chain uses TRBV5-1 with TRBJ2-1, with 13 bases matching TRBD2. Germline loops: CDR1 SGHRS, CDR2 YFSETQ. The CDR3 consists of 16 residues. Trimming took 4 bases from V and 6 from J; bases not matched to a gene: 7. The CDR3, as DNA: TGCGCCAGCAGCGTAAGTGGGACTAGCGGGATCAATGAGCAGTTCTTC. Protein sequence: CASSVSGTSGINEQFF.

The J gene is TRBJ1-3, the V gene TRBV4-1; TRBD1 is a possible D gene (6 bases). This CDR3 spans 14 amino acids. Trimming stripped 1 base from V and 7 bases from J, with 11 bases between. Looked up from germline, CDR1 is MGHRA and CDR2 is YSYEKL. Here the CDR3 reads CASSQVQGSNTIYF. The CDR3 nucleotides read TGCGCCAGCAGCCAAGTTCAGGGGAGTAACACCATATATTTT.

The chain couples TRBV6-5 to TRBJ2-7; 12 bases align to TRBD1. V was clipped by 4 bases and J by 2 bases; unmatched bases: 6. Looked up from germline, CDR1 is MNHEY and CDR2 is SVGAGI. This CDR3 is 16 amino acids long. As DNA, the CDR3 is TGTGCCAGCAGTTTCACCCGGGACAGGGGGCCCTACGAGCAGTACTTC. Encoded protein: CASSFTRDRGPYEQYF.

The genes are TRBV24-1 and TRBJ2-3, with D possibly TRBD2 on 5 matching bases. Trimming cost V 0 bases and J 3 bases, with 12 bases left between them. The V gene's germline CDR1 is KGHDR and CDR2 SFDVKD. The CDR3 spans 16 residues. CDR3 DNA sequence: TGTGCCACCAGTGATTTGGCGGGCCCCTTTACAGATACGCAGTATTTT. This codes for CATSDLAGPFTDTQYF.

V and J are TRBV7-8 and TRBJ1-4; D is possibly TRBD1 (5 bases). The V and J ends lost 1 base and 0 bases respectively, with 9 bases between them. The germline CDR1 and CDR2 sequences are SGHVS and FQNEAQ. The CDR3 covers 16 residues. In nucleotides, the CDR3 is TGTGCCAGCAGCTTAGTGCGGGGGGCAACTAATGAAAAACTGTTTTTT. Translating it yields CASSLVRGATNEKLFF.

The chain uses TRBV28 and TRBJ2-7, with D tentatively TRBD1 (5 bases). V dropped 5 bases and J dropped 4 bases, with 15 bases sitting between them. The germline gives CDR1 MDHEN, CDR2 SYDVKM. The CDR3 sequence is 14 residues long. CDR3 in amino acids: CASSNPPGIYEQYV. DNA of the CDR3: TGTGCCAGCAGTAACCCCCCAGGGATTTACGAGCAGTACGTC.

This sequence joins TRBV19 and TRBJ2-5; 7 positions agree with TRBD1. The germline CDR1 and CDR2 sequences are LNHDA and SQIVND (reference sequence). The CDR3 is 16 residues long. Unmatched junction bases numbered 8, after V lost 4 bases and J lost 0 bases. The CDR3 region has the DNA TGTGCCAGTAGTACCGACAGGGTCGGGTACCAAGAGACCCAGTACTTC. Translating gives CASSTDRVGYQETQYF.

The CDR3 reads CASSLGQLNGETQYF. The CDR3 DNA reads TGTGCCAGCTCGCTCGGACAGTTGAACGGCGAGACCCAGTACTTC. This sequence joins TRBV18 and TRBJ2-5; perhaps TRBD1 as D (6 bases). The CDR3 extends over 15 amino acids. V was trimmed by 6 bases and J by 5 bases, leaving 19 bases between them. Germline assignment: CDR1 KGHSH and CDR2 LQKENI. The full variable domain, with the rest looked up from reference TRBV18 and TRBJ2-5, is NAGVMQNPRHLVRRRGQEARLRCSPMKGHSHVYWYRQLPEEGLKFMVYLQKENIIDESGMPKERFSAEFPKEGPSILRIQQVVRGDSAAYFCASSLGQLNGETQYFGPGTRLLVL.

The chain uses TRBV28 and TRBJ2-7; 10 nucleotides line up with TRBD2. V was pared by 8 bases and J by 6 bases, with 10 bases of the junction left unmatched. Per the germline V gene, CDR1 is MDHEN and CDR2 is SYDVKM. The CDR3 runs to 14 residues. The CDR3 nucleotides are TGTGCCAGCTCGGGGAGCGGGGGGGGGATCGAGCAGTACTTC. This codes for CASSGSGGGIEQYF.

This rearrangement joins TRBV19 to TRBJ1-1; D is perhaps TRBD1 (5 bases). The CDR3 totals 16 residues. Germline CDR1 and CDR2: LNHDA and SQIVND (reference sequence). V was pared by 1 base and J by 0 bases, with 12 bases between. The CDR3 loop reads CASSIVGHTMNTEAFF. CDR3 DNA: TGTGCCAGTAGTATAGTAGGACACACTATGAACACTGAAGCTTTCTTT.

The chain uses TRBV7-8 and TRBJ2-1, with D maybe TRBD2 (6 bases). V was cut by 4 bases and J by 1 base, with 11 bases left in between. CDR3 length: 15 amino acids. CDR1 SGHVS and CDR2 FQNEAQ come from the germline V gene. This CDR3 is CASSSSGQSYNEQFF. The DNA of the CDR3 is TGTGCCAGCAGCTCGAGCGGGCAGTCCTACAATGAGCAGTTCTTC.

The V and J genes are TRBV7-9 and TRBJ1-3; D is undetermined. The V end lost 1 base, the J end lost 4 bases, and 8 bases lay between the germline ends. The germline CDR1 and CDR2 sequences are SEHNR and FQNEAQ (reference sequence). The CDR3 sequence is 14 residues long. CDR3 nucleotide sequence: TGTGCCAGCAGCTTAGGGCCGAGGGGAAACACCATATATTTT. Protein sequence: CASSLGPRGNTIYF.

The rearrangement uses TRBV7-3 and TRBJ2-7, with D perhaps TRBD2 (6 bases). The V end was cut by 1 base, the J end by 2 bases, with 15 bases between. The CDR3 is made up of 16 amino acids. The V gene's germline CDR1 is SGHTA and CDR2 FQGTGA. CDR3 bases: TGTGCCAGCAGCTTAATGGGGGGAACGACTCCCTACGAGCAGTACTTC. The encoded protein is CASSLMGGTTPYEQYF. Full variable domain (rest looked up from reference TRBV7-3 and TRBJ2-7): GAGVSQTPSNKVTEKGKYVELRCDPISGHTALYWYRQSLGQGPEFLIYFQGTGAADDSGLPNDRFFAVRPEGSVSTLKIQRTERGDSAVYLCASSLMGGTTPYEQYFGPGTRLTVT.

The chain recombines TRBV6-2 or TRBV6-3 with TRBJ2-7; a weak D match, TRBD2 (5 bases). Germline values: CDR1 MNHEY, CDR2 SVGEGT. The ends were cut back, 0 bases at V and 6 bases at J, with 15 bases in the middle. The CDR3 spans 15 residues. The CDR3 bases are TGTGCCAGCAGTTACTCCCCTCATCGCGGGTCCGAGCAGTACTTC. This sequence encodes CASSYSPHRGSEQYF.

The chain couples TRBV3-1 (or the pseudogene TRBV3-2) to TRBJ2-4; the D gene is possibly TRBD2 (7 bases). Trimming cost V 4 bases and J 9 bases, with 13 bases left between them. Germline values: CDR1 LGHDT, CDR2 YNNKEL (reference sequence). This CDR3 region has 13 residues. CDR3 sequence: CASSPHREGIQYF. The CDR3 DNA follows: TGTGCCAGCAGCCCCCACAGGGAGGGCATTCAGTACTTC.

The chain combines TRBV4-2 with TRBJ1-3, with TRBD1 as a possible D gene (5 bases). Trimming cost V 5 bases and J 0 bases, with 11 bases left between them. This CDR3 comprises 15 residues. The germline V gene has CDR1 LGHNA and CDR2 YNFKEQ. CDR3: CASSVDSFSGNTIYF. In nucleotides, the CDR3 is TGTGCCAGCAGCGTAGACAGTTTCTCTGGAAACACCATATATTTT.

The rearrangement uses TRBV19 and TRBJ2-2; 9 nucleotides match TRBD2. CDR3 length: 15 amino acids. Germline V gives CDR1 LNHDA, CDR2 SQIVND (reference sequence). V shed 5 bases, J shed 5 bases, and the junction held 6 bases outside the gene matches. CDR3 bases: TGTGCCAGTAGTCCGATAGCGGGAGAAACCGGGGAGCTGTTTTTT. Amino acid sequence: CASSPIAGETGELFF. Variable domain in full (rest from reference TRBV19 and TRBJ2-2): DGGITQSPKYLFRKEGQNVTLSCEQNLNHDAMYWYRQDPGQGLRLIYYSQIVNDFQKGDIAEGYSVSREKKESFPLTVTSAQKNPTAFYLCASSPIAGETGELFFGEGSRLTVL.

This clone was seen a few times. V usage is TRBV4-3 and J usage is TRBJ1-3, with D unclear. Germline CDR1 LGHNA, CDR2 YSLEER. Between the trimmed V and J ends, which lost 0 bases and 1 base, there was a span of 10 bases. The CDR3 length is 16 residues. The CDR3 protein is CASSQDPNRSGNTIYF. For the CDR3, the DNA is TGCGCCAGCAGCCAAGATCCGAACAGATCTGGAAACACCATATATTTT.

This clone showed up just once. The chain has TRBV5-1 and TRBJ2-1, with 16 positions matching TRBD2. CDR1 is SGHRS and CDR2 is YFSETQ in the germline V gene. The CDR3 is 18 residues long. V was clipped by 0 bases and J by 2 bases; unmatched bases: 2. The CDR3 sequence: CASSLVGTSGRAYNEQFF. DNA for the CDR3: TGCGCCAGCAGCTTGGTCGGGACTAGCGGGAGGGCCTACAATGAGCAGTTCTTC.

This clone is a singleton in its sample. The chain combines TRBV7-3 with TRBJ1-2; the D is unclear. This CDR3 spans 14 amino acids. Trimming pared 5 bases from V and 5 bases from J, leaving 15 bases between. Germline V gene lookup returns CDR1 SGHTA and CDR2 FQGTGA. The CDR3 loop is CASSPDGSRYGYTF. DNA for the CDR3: TGTGCCAGCAGCCCAGACGGGTCTAGGTATGGCTACACCTTC.